These 21 T cell receptor beta chains came from one sample sequenced in a study of cytomegalovirus exposure and HLA in healthy donors. 13 Jbeta primers and 60 Vbeta primers were used for the PCR. The table came from immunoSEQ multiplex PCR; TCRdb's copy has only in-frame clones and leaves some out. Counted here are roughly 100,000 clones, under 85% occurring once; the ten biggest clones make up approximately 8.6%. Sample: PBMCs. The receptor source for this set is a woman aged 35 to 49 in good health and CMV-seropositive.

This chain uses TRBV29-1 with TRBJ1-2; 9 nucleotides align to TRBD1. The CDR3 loop spans 15 amino acids. The germline CDR1 and CDR2 sequences are SQVTM and ANQGSEA. V gave up 1 base and J gave up 3 bases; unmatched junction bases: 6. The DNA of the CDR3 is TGCAGCGTTGAAGCCCTAGGACAGGGGTACTATGGCTACACCTTC. Protein product: CSVEALGQGYYGYTF.

This chain connects TRBV2 to TRBJ2-3; 7 bases map to TRBD2. Unmatched junction bases numbered 4, after V lost 0 bases and J lost 4 bases. This CDR3 region has 15 residues. Looked up from germline, CDR1 is SNHLY and CDR2 is FYNNEI. CDR3 in amino acids: CASSEAGGVADTQYF. In DNA form, the CDR3 reads TGTGCCAGCAGTGAAGCGGGGGGGGTTGCAGATACGCAGTATTTT.

The chain has TRBV27 and TRBJ2-3, with 13 bases aligning to TRBD2. V lost 2 bases and J lost 5; bases outside the gene matches: 7. CDR3 length equals 17 residues. Germline V gene sequence: CDR1 MNHEY, CDR2 SMNVEV (reference sequence). The CDR3 bases are TGTGCCAGCAGTTTAATACTAGCGGGAGGGCTGGTAGATACGCAGTATTTT. Amino acids: CASSLILAGGLVDTQYF.

Remarks on this clone: Other nucleotide sequences from this sample produce the same CDR3. The V call is TRBV5-1, the J call TRBJ1-3, with no clear D. CDR1 and CDR2 from the germline V gene are SGHRS and YFSETQ. The CDR3 sequence is 14 residues long. Trimming left V 0 bases short and J 2 bases short, with 6 bases between. CDR3 in amino acids: CASSLAGAGNTIYF. DNA for the CDR3: TGCGCCAGCAGCTTGGCCGGGGCTGGAAACACCATATATTTT.

The rearrangement joins TRBV7-9 to TRBJ1-4; a weak D match, TRBD1 (6 bases). Trimming pared 4 bases from V and 7 bases from J, leaving 10 bases between. CDR3 length: 13 amino acids. Germline lookup yields CDR1 SEHNR and CDR2 FQNEAQ (reference sequence). Here the CDR3 DNA reads TGTGCCAGCAGCTCACAGGGTTTTGAAAAACTGTTTTTT. As protein: CASSSQGFEKLFF. Combining the CDR3 with reference TRBV7-9 and TRBJ1-4 gives the whole variable domain DTGVSQNPRHKITKRGQNVTFRCDPISEHNRLYWYRQTLGQGPEFLTYFQNEAQLEKSRLLSDRFSAERPKGSFSTLEIQRTEQGDSAMYLCASSSQGFEKLFFGSGTQLSVL.

This clone has a handful of counts. The chain employs TRBV10-3 and TRBJ2-4; possibly TRBD2 for D (5 bases). The CDR3 covers 13 residues. Germline V gives CDR1 ENHRY, CDR2 SYGVKD. V lost 6 bases and J 5 bases, leaving 11 bases between the germline ends. CDR3 nucleotide sequence: TGTGCCATCAGGAGGGAACTCCAAAACATTCAGTACTTC. Protein sequence: CAIRRELQNIQYF.

The rearrangement uses TRBV10-3 and TRBJ2-3; 8 bases line up with TRBD1. The CDR3 is made up of 17 amino acids. V lost 5 bases and J lost 3; bases outside the gene matches: 13. Germline CDR1 reads ENHRY; CDR2 reads SYGVKD. The CDR3 DNA is TGTGCCATCAGTCACCAGGGGGCCGTAAGTAGGACAGATACGCAGTATTTT. It is translated as CAISHQGAVSRTDTQYF.

Concerning this clone: One end of the junction fails to match germline, which may point to a read error. The chain has TRBV7-9 and TRBJ1-1; D not certain. From germline, CDR1 is SEHNR and CDR2 FQNEAQ (reference sequence). The CDR3 totals 14 residues. The CDR3 DNA sequence: TGTTCCAGCAGCTTAGATTTCTTGAACACTGAAGCTTTCTTT. It is translated as CSSSLDFLNTEAFF. The full variable domain, its missing parts supplied by reference TRBV7-9 and TRBJ1-1, is DTGVSQNPRHKITKRGQNVTFRCDPISEHNRLYWYRQTLGQGPEFLTYFQNEAQLEKSRLLSDRFSAERPKGSFSTLEIQRTEQGDSAMYLCSSSLDFLNTEAFFGQGTRLTVV.

The chain links TRBV27 to TRBJ2-3, with D possibly matching TRBD2 (6 bases). Germline assignment: CDR1 MNHEY and CDR2 SMNVEV (reference sequence). Between the trimmed V and J ends, which lost 9 bases and 4 bases, there was a span of 17 bases. This CDR3 comprises 14 residues. Here the CDR3 reads CASTRTGVADTQYF. The CDR3 DNA sequence: TGTGCCAGTACTAGGACGGGGGTCGCAGATACGCAGTATTTT.

This chain joins TRBV28 and TRBJ2-1; 8 bases fit TRBD1. This CDR3 is 18 amino acids long. V was clipped by 3 bases and J by 4 bases; unmatched bases: 14. Germline V gives CDR1 MDHEN, CDR2 SYDVKM. In DNA form, the CDR3 reads TGTGCCAGCAGTTTCCCGCCGACAGGGGTTGGGAGATACAATGAGCAGTTCTTC. Translating it yields CASSFPPTGVGRYNEQFF.

The chain employs TRBV7-8 and TRBJ2-3; no definite D call. Germline V lookup: CDR1 SGHVS, CDR2 FQNEAQ. The length of the CDR3 is 14 residues. V lost 2 bases and J lost 4, with 10 bases in between. The CDR3 here is CASSLTRGADTQYF. CDR3 in DNA: TGTGCCAGCAGCTTAACGCGAGGCGCAGATACGCAGTATTTT.

The chain combines TRBV19 with TRBJ1-1; the D is unclear. The V gene's germline CDR1 is LNHDA and CDR2 SQIVND (reference sequence). V was clipped by 4 bases and J by 1 base, with 10 bases between them. The CDR3 sequence is 14 residues long. The CDR3 coding sequence is TGTGCCAGTAGTACCCAGGTAGGGAACACTGAAGCTTTCTTT. Amino acids: CASSTQVGNTEAFF.

The chain has TRBV6-6 and TRBJ2-7, with D tentatively TRBD1 (6 bases). With 6 bases removed from V and 2 bases from J, the gap between germline ends came to 11 bases. In germline, CDR1 is MNHNY, CDR2 SVGAGI (reference sequence). The CDR3 has 13 residues. The CDR3 DNA reads as TGTGCCAGCAGCAGACAGGAGACCTACGAGCAGTACTTC. As protein: CASSRQETYEQYF.

The genes are TRBV6-6 and TRBJ2-2; 8 bases line up with TRBD2. V trimming: 2 bases; J trimming: 1 base; junction bases outside the gene matches: 0. The CDR3 length is 15 residues. The V gene's germline CDR1 is MNHNY and CDR2 SVGAGI (reference sequence). The CDR3 DNA sequence: TGTGCCAGCAGTTACCTAGCGGGGAACACCGGGGAGCTGTTTTTT. Translated, it gives CASSYLAGNTGELFF.

This chain connects TRBV2 to TRBJ2-5; 12 nucleotides agree with TRBD2. V gave up 0 bases and J gave up 8 bases; unmatched junction bases: 13. The CDR3 is 18 amino acids. CDR1 is SNHLY, CDR2 FYNNEI, per germline. The CDR3 nucleotides read TGTGCCAGCAGTGAAGCGCTTCGAGGGGGACTAGCGGGTGAAACCCAGTACTTC. Protein: CASSEALRGGLAGETQYF.

The chain has TRBV19 and TRBJ2-5; 7 nucleotides agree with TRBD2. The CDR3 has 15 amino acids. The V gene's germline CDR1 is LNHDA and CDR2 SQIVND (reference sequence). V lost 5 bases, J lost 5 bases, and 11 bases stayed unmatched. The CDR3 spells CASSDRMGGGETQYF. CDR3 bases: TGTGCCAGTAGTGACAGAATGGGGGGAGGGGAGACCCAGTACTTC.

This clone was detected a few times. The V and J genes are TRBV5-1 and TRBJ2-5; 9 nucleotides align to TRBD1. The germline CDR1 and CDR2 sequences are SGHRS and YFSETQ. The CDR3 spans 14 residues. V lost 4 bases and J lost 4; bases outside the gene matches: 5. The CDR3 region has the DNA TGCGCCAGCAGCGTAACAGGGGGCGGAGAGACCCAGTACTTC. This encodes CASSVTGGGETQYF.

The chain links TRBV11-2 to TRBJ1-4; 8 nucleotides match TRBD1. The germline CDR1 and CDR2 sequences are SGHAT and FQNNGV. This CDR3 is built from 14 residues. V lost 2 bases, J lost 10 bases, and 6 bases stayed unmatched. The CDR3: CASSLQDRAGKLFF. DNA for the CDR3: TGTGCCAGCAGCTTACAGGACAGGGCAGGAAAACTGTTTTTT.

This sequence joins TRBV7-9 and TRBJ1-2; 7 nucleotides match TRBD1. The CDR3 totals 19 residues. CDR1 SEHNR and CDR2 FQNEAQ come from the germline V gene (reference sequence). V lost 4 bases to trimming and J lost 4 bases; unmatched junction nucleotides: 21. As DNA, the CDR3 is TGTGCCAGCAGCTCCACGGGGGCGAAAGGGACAGCGAAATCCTATGGCTACACCTTC. Amino acids: CASSSTGAKGTAKSYGYTF.

The chain is built from TRBV2 and TRBJ2-6; 8 bases match TRBD2. Germline CDR1 SNHLY, CDR2 FYNNEI. J lost 2 bases, V lost 7 bases, and 1 base had no gene match. This CDR3 contains 14 residues. DNA of the CDR3: TGTGCCAGCACCGGGAGGGCTGGGGCCAACGTCCTGACTTTC. Translation gives CASTGRAGANVLTF.

In its sample, this clone was seen a few times. This chain uses TRBV4-1 with TRBJ2-3; tentatively, D is TRBD2 (5 bases). V was clipped by 0 bases and J by 2 bases, with 12 bases between them. CDR1 and CDR2 from the germline V gene are MGHRA and YSYEKL. This CDR3 region has 16 residues. This CDR3 reads CASSQDRGINTDTQYF. The CDR3 nucleotides read TGCGCCAGCAGCCAAGATCGAGGGATCAACACAGATACGCAGTATTTT.